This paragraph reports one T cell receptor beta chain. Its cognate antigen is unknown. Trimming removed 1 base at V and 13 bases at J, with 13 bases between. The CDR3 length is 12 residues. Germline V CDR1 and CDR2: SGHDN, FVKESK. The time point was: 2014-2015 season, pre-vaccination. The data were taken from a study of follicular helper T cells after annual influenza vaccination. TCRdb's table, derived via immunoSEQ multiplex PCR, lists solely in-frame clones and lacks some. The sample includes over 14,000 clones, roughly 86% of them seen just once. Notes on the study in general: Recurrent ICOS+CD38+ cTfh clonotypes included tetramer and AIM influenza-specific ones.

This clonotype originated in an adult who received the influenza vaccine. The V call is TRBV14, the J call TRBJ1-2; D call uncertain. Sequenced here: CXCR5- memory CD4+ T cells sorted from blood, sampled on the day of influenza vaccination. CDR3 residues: CASSQGLAGGTF. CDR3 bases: TGTGCCAGCAGCCAAGGATTGGCGGGAGGCACCTTC.